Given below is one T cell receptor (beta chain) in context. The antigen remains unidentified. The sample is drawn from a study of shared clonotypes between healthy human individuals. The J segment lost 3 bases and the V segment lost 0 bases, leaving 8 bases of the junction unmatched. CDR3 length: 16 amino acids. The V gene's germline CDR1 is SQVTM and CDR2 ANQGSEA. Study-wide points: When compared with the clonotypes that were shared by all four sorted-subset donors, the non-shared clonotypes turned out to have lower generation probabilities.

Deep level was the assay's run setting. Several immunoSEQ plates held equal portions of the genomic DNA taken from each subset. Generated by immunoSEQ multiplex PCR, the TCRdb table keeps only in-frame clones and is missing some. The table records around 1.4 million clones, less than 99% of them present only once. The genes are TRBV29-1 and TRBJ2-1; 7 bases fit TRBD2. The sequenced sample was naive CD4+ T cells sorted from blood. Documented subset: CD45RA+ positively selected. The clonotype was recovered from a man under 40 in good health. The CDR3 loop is CSVEEEDGRIYNEQFF. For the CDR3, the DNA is TGCAGCGTTGAAGAAGAGGACGGGAGGATCTACAATGAGCAGTTCTTC.